The 14 T cell receptor beta chains below all came from one sample that was sequenced in a study of T cell changes during pregnancy in multiple sclerosis. Repertoires were generated with immunoSEQ multiplex PCR, while TCRdb's copy carries only in-frame clones and drops some. The data show 90,000 to 95,000 clones, with around 93% seen just once and less than 2.5% held by the top ten. The input for sequencing was peripheral blood, taken in the third trimester of pregnancy. The receptor set was obtained from a female donor with multiple sclerosis, enrolled in a pregnancy study.

This clone was seen a single time. V usage is TRBV6-5 and J usage is TRBJ2-7, with D possibly TRBD2 on 5 matching bases. CDR3 length: 16 amino acids. CDR1 is MNHEY, CDR2 SVGAGI, per germline. V was cut by 4 bases and J by 3 bases, with 19 bases left in between. The CDR3 is CASSFPVSSGIYEQYF. The CDR3 bases are TGTGCCAGCAGTTTCCCCGTGTCCAGCGGTATCTACGAGCAGTACTTC.

The chain is built from TRBV23-1 and TRBJ2-1; D is unclear. TRBV23-1 is an open reading frame, and its role is uncertain. CDR3 length: 16 amino acids. Trimming removed 5 bases at V and 5 bases at J, with 19 bases between. DNA for the CDR3: TGCGCCAGCAGTGAAAGTCCGCAGGTTAGGCACAATGAGCAGTTCTTC. Amino acids: CASSESPQVRHNEQFF.

This chain links TRBV29-1 with TRBJ2-7; 8 nucleotides align to TRBD1. Trimming at V came to 1 base and at J to 4 bases, leaving 12 bases not matched to a gene. CDR3 length: 16 residues. The V gene's germline CDR1 is SQVTM and CDR2 ANQGSEA. In nucleotides, the CDR3 is TGCAGCGTTGAAGTTGGACAGGGCGAATGGAGTTACGAGCAGTACTTC. Translation gives CSVEVGQGEWSYEQYF.

This clone was observed once. The V call is TRBV5-6, the J call TRBJ2-1; D is possibly TRBD2 (5 bases). The CDR3 has 15 amino acids. Germline CDR1 and CDR2: SGHDT and YYEEEE. Trimming pared 4 bases from V and 6 bases from J, leaving 17 bases between. The CDR3 DNA reads TGTGCCAGCAGCCTAACCCTAGCACGGGTCAATGAGCAGTTCTTC. This encodes CASSLTLARVNEQFF.

This clone was seen a single time. The gene calls are TRBV4-1 and TRBJ1-2, with a tentative D call TRBD1 (5 bases). Trimming removed 4 bases at V and 3 bases at J, with 15 bases between. The CDR3 loop spans 15 amino acids. CDR1 MGHRA and CDR2 YSYEKL come from the germline V gene. CDR3 amino acids: CASSPTGTLDYGYTF. The CDR3, as DNA: TGCGCCAGCAGCCCGACCGGGACTCTAGACTATGGCTACACCTTC.

This clone was recorded once. This chain links TRBV4-2 with TRBJ2-7, with 9 nucleotides matching TRBD1. Unmatched junction bases numbered 13, after V lost 4 bases and J lost 6 bases. Germline V CDR1 and CDR2: LGHNA, YNFKEQ. There are 16 residues in the CDR3. In nucleotides, the CDR3 is TGTGCCAGCAGCCCTCAAGCTGCGGGACAGGGAACCGAGCAGTACTTC. It is translated as CASSPQAAGQGTEQYF.

The DNA of the CDR3 is TGTGCCAGCAGCTTGAATACGAGGGGGCGCACAGATACGCAGTATTTT. Translation gives CASSLNTRGRTDTQYF. The rearrangement uses TRBV5-4 and TRBJ2-3, with 7 bases matching TRBD1. The CDR3 is made up of 16 amino acids. The ends lost 1 base at V and 1 base at J; junction bases unmatched: 6. Germline loops: CDR1 SGHNT, CDR2 YYREEE (reference sequence).

Written as DNA, the CDR3 is TGTGCCAGCTCACCAATGTCCTGGGAGGCCGGGGAGCTGTTTTTT. Translation: CASSPMSWEAGELFF. The chain is built from TRBV18 and TRBJ2-2; a weak D match, TRBD2 (6 bases). This CDR3 is built from 15 residues. The V end was cut by 2 bases, the J end by 6 bases, with 13 bases between. The germline V gene has CDR1 KGHSH and CDR2 LQKENI. The whole variable domain, filled in from reference TRBV18 and TRBJ2-2, reads NAGVMQNPRHLVRRRGQEARLRCSPMKGHSHVYWYRQLPEEGLKFMVYLQKENIIDESGMPKERFSAEFPKEGPSILRIQQVVRGDSAAYFCASSPMSWEAGELFFGEGSRLTVL.

The chain uses TRBV14 and TRBJ2-3, with D possibly matching TRBD2 (5 bases). V was clipped by 4 bases and J by 4 bases, with 12 bases between them. The germline CDR1 and CDR2 sequences are SGHDN and FVKESK. The CDR3 sequence is 14 residues long. The CDR3 reads CASSLAPGSDTQYF. In DNA form, the CDR3 reads TGTGCCAGCAGCCTAGCCCCGGGGTCAGATACGCAGTATTTT.

This clone was seen once. The rearrangement links TRBV7-9 to TRBJ2-1, with D hard to call. Germline CDR1 reads SEHNR; CDR2 reads FQNEAQ (reference sequence). With 7 bases removed from V and 0 bases from J, the gap between germline ends came to 13 bases. The CDR3 is 15 amino acids. CDR3 DNA sequence: TGTGCCAGCAACGACGCGGCTAGCTCCTACAATGAGCAGTTCTTC. Amino acids: CASNDAASSYNEQFF.

In nucleotides, the CDR3 is TGTGCCAGCAGCCAGAGACTGAAAGAGACCCAGTACTTC. It yields the protein CASSQRLKETQYF. This sequence joins TRBV14 and TRBJ2-5; D not certain. The ends were cut back, 3 bases at V and 3 bases at J, with 8 bases in the middle. CDR1 and CDR2 from the germline V gene are SGHDN and FVKESK. The CDR3 is made up of 13 amino acids.

This clone came up once. CDR3 bases: TGTGCCAGCAGCTCCCGGGTTGAGGGCTCTGGGGCCAACGTCCTGACTTTC. Translated, it gives CASSSRVEGSGANVLTF. This chain links TRBV7-8 with TRBJ2-6; possibly TRBD2 for D (5 bases). The CDR3 covers 17 residues. In germline, CDR1 is SGHVS, CDR2 FQNEAQ. The V end was cut by 4 bases, the J end by 0 bases, with 13 bases between.

The chain joins TRBV5-1 to TRBJ2-2; 7 positions agree with TRBD1. This CDR3 spans 15 amino acids. Germline assignment: CDR1 SGHRS and CDR2 YFSETQ. V shed 2 bases, J shed 5 bases, and the junction held 6 bases outside the gene matches. DNA of the CDR3: TGCGCCAGCAGCTTCCCTCCACAGGGGACCGGGGAGCTGTTTTTT. Its protein is CASSFPPQGTGELFF.

V gene TRBV18 combines with J gene TRBJ2-3, with TRBD2 identical over 9 bases. This CDR3 is built from 15 residues. The J segment lost 4 bases and the V segment lost 6 bases, leaving 8 bases of the junction unmatched. The germline CDR1 and CDR2 sequences are KGHSH and LQKENI. In DNA, the CDR3 is TGTGCCAGCTCGGTGCGGGAGGGCCCTGCAGATACGCAGTATTTT. Encoded protein: CASSVREGPADTQYF.